Presented here are 28 T cell receptor beta chains from one specimen sequenced in a study of T cell responses to AZD1222 COVID-19 vaccine. Libraries were prepared by immunoSEQ multiplex PCR; TCRdb keeps only in-frame clonotypes and omits some of them. The data contain 130,000 to 150,000 clones, 91% of them singletons. The sequencing used peripheral blood, collected 28 days after the second AZD1222 dose. Receptor source: an adult who received the AZD1222 COVID-19 vaccine.

V usage is TRBV29-1 and J usage is TRBJ1-1; 7 bases are a match to TRBD1. V lost 7 bases, J lost 0 bases, and 2 bases stayed unmatched. CDR1 SQVTM and CDR2 ANQGSEA come from the germline V gene. The CDR3 consists of 12 residues. The CDR3 coding sequence is TGCAGCGAACAGGGGATGAACACTGAAGCTTTCTTT. It is translated as CSEQGMNTEAFF. Looking up the rest from reference TRBV29-1 and TRBJ1-1 gives the full variable domain: SAVISQKPSRDICQRGTSLTIQCQVDSQVTMMFWYRQQPGQSLTLIATANQGSEATYESGFVIDKFPISRPNLTFSTLTVSNMSPEDSSIYLCSEQGMNTEAFFGQGTRLTVV.

The chain employs TRBV7-8 and TRBJ1-5, with a tentative D call TRBD1 (5 bases). V lost 1 base and J 3 bases, leaving 10 bases between the germline ends. In germline, CDR1 is SGHVS, CDR2 FQNEAQ. CDR3 length equals 15 residues. CDR3 sequence (DNA): TGTGCCAGCAGCTTAGACGACAGCACCAATCAGCCCCAGCATTTT. Translated: CASSLDDSTNQPQHF.

The gene calls are TRBV18 and TRBJ1-2, with TRBD1 identical over 8 bases. This CDR3 has 14 residues. The trim removed 3 bases at V and 6 bases at J, leaving 6 bases unmatched. Germline lookup yields CDR1 KGHSH and CDR2 LQKENI. In nucleotides, the CDR3 is TGTGCCAGCTCACCTCAGGGGGCGGTGGATGGCTACACCTTC. This gives the protein CASSPQGAVDGYTF. The full variable domain, completed using reference TRBV18 and TRBJ1-2, is NAGVMQNPRHLVRRRGQEARLRCSPMKGHSHVYWYRQLPEEGLKFMVYLQKENIIDESGMPKERFSAEFPKEGPSILRIQQVVRGDSAAYFCASSPQGAVDGYTFGSGTRLTVV.

The chain joins TRBV13 to TRBJ1-1; the match to TRBD1 covers 8 bases. Losses at the gene ends were 5 bases for V and 6 bases for J; bases not matched to a gene: 5. Germline CDR1 and CDR2: PRHDT and FYEKMQ (reference sequence). CDR3 length: 13 amino acids. The CDR3 sequence: CASSPDRGPEAFF. The DNA of the CDR3 is TGTGCCAGCAGCCCCGACAGGGGCCCTGAAGCTTTCTTT.

The rearrangement links TRBV18 to TRBJ2-1, with 8 bases aligning to TRBD2. The CDR3 spans 17 residues. CDR1 is KGHSH, CDR2 LQKENI, per germline. The V segment lost 0 bases and the J segment 6 bases; nucleotides outside the gene matches: 10. The CDR3 here is CASSPPTPGGRTNEQFF. CDR3 nucleotide sequence: TGTGCCAGCTCACCACCGACCCCCGGCGGGAGGACCAATGAGCAGTTCTTC.

The V and J genes are TRBV6-4 and TRBJ2-5; possible D gene TRBD2, 6 bases. Trimming stripped 6 bases from V and 1 base from J, with 9 bases between. The CDR3 spans 13 residues. Per germline, CDR1 MRHNA and CDR2 SNTAGT. In DNA, the CDR3 is TGTGCCAGCAGCATAGCGGCCCAAGAGACCCAGTACTTC. It codes for CASSIAAQETQYF.

The CDR3 protein is CATGTGMNTEAFF. The CDR3 nucleotides are TGTGCCACCGGGACAGGGATGAACACTGAAGCTTTCTTT. This chain joins TRBV10-3 and TRBJ1-1; 9 bases match TRBD1. Germline V gene data show CDR1 as ENHRY and CDR2 as SYGVKD. V gave up 10 bases and J gave up 0 bases; unmatched junction bases: 3. This CDR3 spans 13 amino acids.

The DNA of the CDR3 is TGTGCCAGCAGTCCCGTGGGGGGCGGAAAACTGTTTTTT. Amino acid sequence: CASSPVGGGKLFF. The J gene is TRBJ1-4, the V gene TRBV6-2 or TRBV6-3, with a tentative D call TRBD1 (6 bases). V was clipped by 5 bases and J by 10 bases, with 14 bases between them. Germline loops: CDR1 MNHEY, CDR2 SVGEGT. The CDR3 loop spans 13 amino acids.

The chain combines TRBV3-1 (or the pseudogene TRBV3-2) with TRBJ2-7; no reliable D call. The CDR3 contains 15 residues. V shed 4 bases and J shed 0 bases, with 13 bases lying between them. Germline assignment: CDR1 LGHDT and CDR2 YNNKEL (reference sequence). The CDR3 protein is CASSPPGRDSYEQYF. The CDR3 DNA reads TGTGCCAGCAGCCCGCCAGGACGCGACTCCTACGAGCAGTACTTC.

The rearrangement joins TRBV14 to TRBJ1-6; D may be TRBD1 (6 bases). CDR1 and CDR2 from the germline V gene are SGHDN and FVKESK. The V end lost 0 bases, the J end lost 7 bases, and 13 bases lay between the germline ends. The CDR3 contains 16 residues. The CDR3 DNA sequence: TGTGCCAGCAGCCAAGATCCCGACAGGATCAATTCACCCCTCCACTTT. Its protein is CASSQDPDRINSPLHF.

A single count supports this clone. The chain links TRBV5-6 to TRBJ1-6; no firm D call. Trimming took 1 base from V and 10 from J, leaving 6 bases between them. The CDR3 contains 12 residues. CDR1 and CDR2 (germline): SGHDT, YYEEEE. The DNA for the CDR3 is TGTGCCAGCAGCTTGTGGCGCTCACCCCTCCACTTT. It yields the protein CASSLWRSPLHF. The full variable domain, in which reference TRBV5-6 and TRBJ1-6 provide the parts outside the CDR3, is DAGVTQSPTHLIKTRGQQVTLRCSPKSGHDTVSWYQQALGQGPQFIFQYYEEEERQRGNFPDRFSGHQFPNYSSELNVNALLLGDSALYLCASSLWRSPLHFGNGTRLTVT.

This sequence joins TRBV19 and TRBJ1-6; D not resolved. Per germline, CDR1 LNHDA and CDR2 SQIVND (reference sequence). Trimming cost V 0 bases and J 8 bases, with 5 bases left between them. The CDR3 contains 13 residues. The CDR3 is CASSIDSDSPLHF. The CDR3 nucleotides read TGTGCCAGTAGTATAGATTCGGATTCACCCCTCCACTTT.

The chain has TRBV6-5 and TRBJ2-1; D ambiguous. Germline values: CDR1 MNHEY, CDR2 SVGAGI. The CDR3 has 11 residues. V lost 6 bases to trimming and J lost 6 bases, with 6 bases between them. The CDR3: CASSSFNEQFF. CDR3 coding DNA: TGTGCCAGCAGCTCATTCAATGAGCAGTTCTTC.

The chain carries TRBV6-4 and TRBJ2-1, with TRBD2 identical over 8 bases. Germline V lookup: CDR1 MRHNA, CDR2 SNTAGT. With 6 bases clipped from V and 1 base from J, the junction kept 17 bases outside the gene matches. This CDR3 spans 19 amino acids. CDR3 amino acids: CASRPRPTGGAKSYNEQFF. The CDR3 nucleotides are TGTGCCAGCAGGCCCCGCCCCACCGGGGGGGCCAAGTCCTACAATGAGCAGTTCTTC.

The rearrangement joins TRBV24-1 to TRBJ2-3; D is undetermined. The V gene lost 4 bases and the J gene lost 0 bases, with 13 bases spanning the gap. This CDR3 has 16 amino acids. In germline, CDR1 is KGHDR, CDR2 SFDVKD. CDR3 protein: CATSDPTEFSTDTQYF. The CDR3 nucleotides are TGTGCCACCAGTGACCCGACTGAATTTAGCACAGATACGCAGTATTTT.

The chain uses TRBV7-8 and TRBJ2-3, with 9 bases fitting TRBD2. Germline assignment: CDR1 SGHVS and CDR2 FQNEAQ. V lost 5 bases, J lost 7 bases, and 13 bases stayed unmatched. The CDR3 covers 16 residues. The CDR3 spells CASSATGGASGNTQYF. The CDR3 DNA is TGTGCCAGCAGCGCGACGGGGGGAGCTAGCGGGAATACGCAGTATTTT. Supplemented by reference TRBV7-8 and TRBJ2-3, the full variable domain reads GAGVSQSPRYKVAKRGQDVALRCDPISGHVSLFWYQQALGQGPEFLTYFQNEAQLDKSGLPSDRFFAERPEGSVSTLKIQRTQQEDSAVYLCASSATGGASGNTQYFGPGTRLTVL.

The chain is built from TRBV27 and TRBJ2-1; the D call may be TRBD1 or TRBD2 (5 bases each). The V end lost 2 bases, the J end lost 8 bases, and 7 bases lay between the germline ends. The CDR3 has 12 amino acids. Germline lookup yields CDR1 MNHEY and CDR2 SMNVEV (reference sequence). The CDR3 nucleotides are TGTGCCAGCAGTTTAAGGGACGATGAGCAGTTCTTC. Amino acid sequence: CASSLRDDEQFF.

The chain has TRBV19 and TRBJ2-7; no firm D call. The V and J ends lost 4 bases and 0 bases respectively, with 13 bases between them. Germline loops: CDR1 LNHDA, CDR2 SQIVND (reference sequence). CDR3 length: 15 residues. The CDR3 bases are TGTGCCAGTAGTACGTACTCGAGGAGCTCCTACGAGCAGTACTTC. Encoded protein: CASSTYSRSSYEQYF.

The chain employs TRBV5-1 and TRBJ1-2; perhaps TRBD1 as D (5 bases). This CDR3 is built from 15 residues. CDR1 SGHRS and CDR2 YFSETQ come from the germline V gene. The V end lost 4 bases, the J end lost 3 bases, and 16 bases lay between the germline ends. This CDR3 reads CASSGNVLGDYGYTF. CDR3 DNA sequence: TGCGCCAGCAGCGGCAACGTCCTGGGGGACTATGGCTACACCTTC.

This rearrangement joins TRBV29-1 to TRBJ1-1; D may be TRBD1 (5 bases). The germline V gene has CDR1 SQVTM and CDR2 ANQGSEA. CDR3 length: 11 amino acids. V was clipped by 7 bases and J by 6 bases, with 12 bases between them. This CDR3 is CSGGVGSEAFF. The DNA of the CDR3 is TGCAGCGGGGGGGTCGGGTCTGAAGCTTTCTTT.

The rearrangement uses TRBV5-1 and TRBJ1-3; D is uncertain. The CDR3 is 12 residues long. V shed 0 bases and J shed 8 bases, with 6 bases lying between them. Germline CDR1 SGHRS, CDR2 YFSETQ. The CDR3 loop reads CASSLGAHTIYF. CDR3 bases: TGCGCCAGCAGCTTGGGGGCGCACACCATATATTTT. The full variable domain, its missing parts supplied by reference TRBV5-1 and TRBJ1-3, is KAGVTQTPRYLIKTRGQQVTLSCSPISGHRSVSWYQQTPGQGLQFLFEYFSETQRNKGNFPGRFSGRQFSNSRSEMNVSTLELGDSALYLCASSLGAHTIYFGEGSWLTVV.

The V gene is TRBV6-5, the J gene TRBJ2-7; the match to TRBD1 covers 9 bases. With V trimmed by 6 bases and J by 3 bases, 6 bases remained unmatched. Germline values: CDR1 MNHEY, CDR2 SVGAGI. This CDR3 contains 14 residues. The CDR3 here is CASRNRGRVYEQYF. Written as DNA, the CDR3 is TGTGCCAGCAGGAACAGGGGGCGGGTCTACGAGCAGTACTTC.

This chain links TRBV7-3 with TRBJ1-1; the D gene is possibly TRBD1 (5 bases). The length of the CDR3 is 15 residues. V was pared by 2 bases and J by 3 bases, with 13 bases between. Germline loops: CDR1 SGHTA, CDR2 FQGTGA. For the CDR3, the DNA is TGTGCCAGCAGCTTAGGGCAGGGTGGACACACTGAAGCTTTCTTT. Its protein product is CASSLGQGGHTEAFF.

The sample holds a few counts of this clone. CDR3 amino acids: CASSASGRVYNEQFF. The CDR3 DNA follows: TGTGCCAGCAGTGCTAGCGGGAGAGTCTACAATGAGCAGTTCTTC. This chain uses TRBV2 with TRBJ2-1; 10 bases agree with TRBD2. This CDR3 is 15 amino acids long. V lost 4 bases and J lost 3; bases outside the gene matches: 3. Germline V gene sequence: CDR1 SNHLY, CDR2 FYNNEI.

V gene TRBV9 combines with J gene TRBJ2-3, with a possible D match to TRBD2 (6 bases). The germline V gene has CDR1 SGDLS and CDR2 YYNGEE. V was pared by 4 bases and J by 0 bases, with 18 bases between. The CDR3 is 17 amino acids. The CDR3 loop reads CASSSPLAKTSTDTQYF. DNA of the CDR3: TGTGCCAGCAGCTCCCCACTAGCTAAAACCAGCACAGATACGCAGTATTTT.

The CDR3 protein is CATTGTGRETGELFF. DNA for the CDR3: TGTGCCACCACTGGGACAGGGCGGGAAACCGGGGAGCTGTTTTTT. The chain joins TRBV24-1 to TRBJ2-2; TRBD1 agrees at 9 bases. Germline lookup yields CDR1 KGHDR and CDR2 SFDVKD. With V trimmed by 8 bases and J by 5 bases, 8 bases remained unmatched. CDR3 size: 15 residues.

The chain links TRBV12-3 or TRBV12-4 to TRBJ1-1, with D perhaps matching TRBD1 (6 bases). The CDR3 length is 13 residues. Trimming removed 6 bases at V and 4 bases at J, with 12 bases between. The CDR3 reads CASRQQGSTEAFF. CDR3 nucleotide sequence: TGTGCCAGCAGACAACAGGGCTCCACTGAAGCTTTCTTT.

The chain couples TRBV6-5 to TRBJ2-3, with D possibly matching TRBD2 (5 bases). The CDR3 covers 15 residues. Germline assignment: CDR1 MNHEY and CDR2 SVGAGI. Deletions cut 2 bases from V and 1 base from J, with 10 bases between. The CDR3 loop is CASSYVWRGTDTQYF. The CDR3 region has the DNA TGTGCCAGCAGTTACGTTTGGCGGGGCACAGATACGCAGTATTTT.